This entry concerns a single T cell receptor (beta chain). The antigen is unknown. Clones were sequenced by immunoSEQ multiplex PCR, and TCRdb holds only the in-frame ones, with some missing. In the table there are 97,000 or so clones, around 80% of which are singletons. This CDR3 is 14 amino acids long. The V gene end was trimmed by 6 bases and the J gene end by 5 bases; junction bases not matched to a gene: 5. Germline V gene lookup returns CDR1 SNHLY and CDR2 FYNNEI. The data were obtained in a study of Ad26.COV2.S vaccination and SARS-CoV-2 variants. General study points: Researchers reported similar non-spike TCR breadth in vaccine and placebo recipients. Spike-specific TCR breadth in vaccine recipients exceeded that seen in placebo recipients.

The source is a human donor who had recovered from COVID-19. This rearrangement joins TRBV2 to TRBJ2-3, with 10 positions matching TRBD1. The material was peripheral blood, obtained after recovery from COVID-19. The CDR3 loop is CASSADRGRDTQYF. The CDR3 DNA is TGTGCCAGCAGCGCGGACAGGGGGAGAGATACGCAGTATTTT.